Listed below are T cell receptor beta chains from one sample, sequenced in a study of T cell responses to AZD1222 COVID-19 vaccine. Method: immunoSEQ multiplex PCR; TCRdb's copy keeps in-frame clones and lacks some. The table has approximately 150,000 clones, around nine tenths seen once. The sequencing used peripheral blood, collected 28 days after the second AZD1222 dose. The receptors stem from an adult who received the AZD1222 COVID-19 vaccine. The CDR3 runs from the conserved cysteine through the conserved F or W. D genes are given only for firm matches. Only part of the rows carry a size: once, few, many, or a class if the clone is expanded.

D	J	size	V	CDR3	DNA
.	TRBJ2-5	.	TRBV5-1	CASSFGSSGETQYF	TGCGCCAGCAGCTTCGGTTCATCGGGAGAGACCCAGTACTTC
.	TRBJ1-6	.	TRBV21-1	CASRHSEPTGGGSPLHF	TGTGCCAGCAGACACTCTGAACCGACAGGGGGTGGCTCACCCCTCCACTTT
.	TRBJ1-3	once	TRBV30	CAWSVLGLWGYSGNTIYF	TGTGCCTGGAGTGTACTCGGTCTTTGGGGGTACTCTGGAAACACCATATATTTT
.	TRBJ2-2	once	TRBV4-1	CASSPTVAANTGELFF	TGCGCCAGCAGCCCTACGGTGGCAGCAAACACCGGGGAGCTGTTTTTT
.	TRBJ2-1	.	TRBV10-3	CATRGGTGSNEQFF	TGTGCGACACGGGGGGGGACAGGGAGCAATGAGCAGTTCTTC
TRBD1	TRBJ1-2	.	TRBV5-6	CASSRSEQGAWDGYTF	TGTGCCAGCAGCCGTTCGGAACAGGGGGCATGGGATGGCTACACCTTC
TRBD1	TRBJ2-7	few	TRBV11-2	CASSSLVTGTGNSEQYF	TGTGCCAGCAGTTCACTAGTTACCGGGACAGGGAACAGCGAGCAGTACTTC
.	TRBJ2-3	once	TRBV6-4	CASSVGGSTDTQYF	TGTGCCAGCAGTGTTGGCGGGAGCACAGATACGCAGTATTTT
.	TRBJ1-4	.	TRBV4-1	CASSPRVGEKLFF	TGCGCCAGCAGCCCCAGGGTAGGGGAAAAACTGTTTTTT
TRBD1	TRBJ2-5	.	TRBV3-1/TRBV3-2	CASSQVIAYRGETQYF	TGTGCCAGCAGCCAAGTGATCGCGTACAGGGGAGAGACCCAGTACTTC
TRBD1	TRBJ1-2	.	TRBV5-1	CASSHGTGVNYGYTF	TGCGCCAGCAGCCACGGGACAGGGGTTAACTATGGCTACACCTTC
TRBD1	TRBJ2-7	few	TRBV3-1/TRBV3-2	CASSPTAGGQGNPIEQYF	TGTGCCAGCAGCCCCACTGCGGGGGGACAGGGGAATCCGATTGAGCAGTACTTC
.	TRBJ2-2	.	TRBV4-3	CASSQDGGNTGELFF	TGCGCCAGCAGCCAAGATGGGGGGAACACCGGGGAGCTGTTTTTT
.	TRBJ1-5	.	TRBV28	CASSLVASNQPQHF	TGTGCCAGCAGTTTGGTGGCTAGCAATCAGCCCCAGCATTTT
TRBD1	TRBJ1-2	.	TRBV10-3	CAISESGTAYGYTF	TGTGCCATCAGTGAGTCCGGGACAGCCTATGGCTACACCTTC
TRBD1	TRBJ1-5	few	TRBV6-2/TRBV6-3	CASSYHRGLNQPQHF	TGTGCCAGCAGTTACCACAGGGGGCTCAATCAGCCCCAGCATTTT
.	TRBJ2-6	.	TRBV28	CASSSGSANSGANVLTF	TGTGCCAGCAGCTCCGGGTCCGCTAACTCTGGGGCCAACGTCCTGACTTTC
TRBD1	TRBJ1-2	.	TRBV7-9	CASSLDRGIHYGYTF	TGTGCCAGCAGCTTAGACAGGGGGATTCACTATGGCTACACCTTC
.	TRBJ1-4	.	TRBV11-2	CASSLVGEKLFF	TGTGCCAGCAGCTTAGTCGGTGAAAAACTGTTTTTT
.	TRBJ2-1	.	TRBV28	CASSFPRFRNNEQFF	TGTGCCAGCAGTTTCCCCAGGTTCAGGAACAATGAGCAGTTCTTC
.	TRBJ1-1	.	TRBV6-2/TRBV6-3	CASSYVGTGEAFF	TGTGCCAGCAGTTACGTCGGGACGGGCGAAGCTTTCTTT
TRBD2	TRBJ2-7	.	TRBV11-2	CASSWGLAGLLTYEQYF	TGTGCCAGCAGCTGGGGGCTAGCGGGCCTCTTAACCTACGAGCAGTACTTC
.	TRBJ1-4	.	TRBV18	CASSEGANEKLFF	TGTGCCAGCTCGGAGGGGGCTAATGAAAAACTGTTTTTT
TRBD2	TRBJ2-1	.	TRBV29-1	CSLTGLAGGYNEQFF	TGCAGCCTAACGGGACTAGCGGGAGGTTACAATGAGCAGTTCTTC
.	TRBJ1-1	.	TRBV4-1	CASSQVNGNTEAFF	TGCGCCAGCAGCCAAGTGAATGGGAACACTGAAGCTTTCTTT
TRBD2	TRBJ2-3	.	TRBV10-3	CAISDQTSGKMGTDTQYF	TGTGCCATCAGTGATCAGACTAGCGGGAAAATGGGCACAGATACGCAGTATTTT
TRBD1	TRBJ2-7	.	TRBV6-2/TRBV6-3	CASSSQGQSYEQYF	TGTGCCAGCAGTTCCCAGGGACAGTCCTACGAGCAGTACTTC
TRBD1	TRBJ2-2	.	TRBV5-1	CASSLVGQTNTGELFF	TGCGCCAGCAGCTTGGTGGGACAGACGAACACCGGGGAGCTGTTTTTT
.	TRBJ2-5	.	TRBV14	CASSHGGTDQETQYF	TGTGCCAGCAGCCACGGCGGGACAGACCAAGAGACCCAGTACTTC
TRBD1	TRBJ1-1	.	TRBV11-2	CASSLRDRVTEAFF	TGTGCCAGCAGCCTCCGGGACAGGGTCACTGAAGCTTTCTTT
.	TRBJ1-6	.	TRBV7-9	CASSLTGVRDSPLHF	TGTGCCAGCAGCTTAACGGGAGTTCGAGATTCACCCCTCCACTTT
.	TRBJ1-1	few	TRBV4-2	CASSQGVWGEQNTEAFF	TGTGCCAGCAGCCAAGGGGTTTGGGGGGAACAGAACACTGAAGCTTTCTTT
.	TRBJ1-5	.	TRBV6-2/TRBV6-3	CASSTGILRNQPQHF	TGTGCCAGCAGTACCGGGATTCTGCGTAATCAGCCCCAGCATTTT
TRBD1	TRBJ2-1	.	TRBV2	CASRDDRGLNNEQFF	TGTGCCAGCAGGGACGACAGGGGGCTTAACAATGAGCAGTTCTTC
.	TRBJ1-2	.	TRBV7-9	CASSPTGPYGYTF	TGTGCCAGCAGCCCCACGGGTCCCTATGGCTACACCTTC
TRBD2	TRBJ2-7	once	TRBV19	CASSPGRGSSYEQYF	TGTGCCAGTAGCCCCGGGAGGGGGAGCTCCTACGAGCAGTACTTC
TRBD2	TRBJ2-7	.	TRBV4-2	CASSRGRAGGPGSYEQYF	TGTGCCAGCAGCCGAGGTCGGGCGGGAGGGCCGGGATCCTACGAGCAGTACTTC
.	TRBJ1-5	once	TRBV4-3	CASSQEIQGGNQPQHF	TGCGCCAGCAGCCAAGAAATACAGGGCGGCAATCAGCCCCAGCATTTT
TRBD2	TRBJ2-1	.	TRBV24-1	CATSDPRGTSGASYNEQFF	TGTGCCACCAGTGACCCCCGGGGAACTAGCGGGGCCTCCTACAATGAGCAGTTCTTC
TRBD2	TRBJ2-2	.	TRBV7-8	CASSLGTSGITGELFF	TGTGCCAGCAGCTTAGGAACTAGCGGAATCACCGGGGAGCTGTTTTTT
.	TRBJ1-1	.	TRBV7-2	CASSFNRVHTEAFF	TGTGCCAGCAGCTTCAACAGGGTGCACACTGAAGCTTTCTTT
TRBD1	TRBJ1-2	.	TRBV5-6	CASSSSQGANGYTF	TGTGCCAGCAGCTCCTCACAGGGGGCAAATGGCTACACCTTC
.	TRBJ1-5	.	TRBV6-5	CANGAGPQHF	TGTGCCAACGGGGCCGGACCCCAGCATTTT
TRBD2	TRBJ2-7	once	TRBV28	CASSLSTSGIYEQYF	TGTGCCAGCAGTTTATCAACTAGCGGGATCTACGAGCAGTACTTC
.	TRBJ2-5	.	TRBV29-1	CSVRGTRGDQETQYF	TGCAGCGTGCGCGGGACCAGGGGAGACCAAGAGACCCAGTACTTC
TRBD1	TRBJ1-3	.	TRBV10-3	CAISANRDRSSGNTIYF	TGTGCCATCAGTGCAAACCGGGACAGAAGCTCTGGAAACACCATATATTTT